This section outlines one T cell receptor (beta chain) sequence together with its context. Its matching antigen is unknown. TCRdb processed the 5' RACE reads anew with MiXCR; each CDR3 protein has one entry. The data show a few hundred thousand distinct CDR3 sequences, around 9.7% seen once. With 0 bases removed from V and 1 base from J, the gap between germline ends came to 8 bases. Germline-derived CDR1 and CDR2 are SGDLS and YYNGEE. CDR3 length: 15 residues. The data originate from a study of identical twins. Findings and limits, study-wide: Compared with unrelated sharing, twin-shared out-of-frame alpha sequences had more low-probability sequences. Fewer insertions were carried by abundant cord blood beta clonotypes, but none was seen in memory repertoires. Researchers caution that invariant MAIT and iNKT cells could partly confound zero-insertion analyses.

Sequenced input: naive T cells sorted from blood. This TCR was sampled from a woman in her fifties or sixties in good health. The gene calls are TRBV9 and TRBJ1-5, with D unresolved. CDR3 loop: CASSVDFRSNQPQHF. CDR3 nucleotide sequence: TGTGCCAGCAGCGTAGACTTTCGGAGCAATCAGCCCCAGCATTTT.